A single sample gave rise to the 4 T cell receptor beta chains below, sequenced in a study of T cells in Graves' hyperthyroidism and ophthalmopathy. There were TCR beta CDR3 regions amplified from RNA transcripts. The TCR CDR3 was amplified in a first-round RT-PCR using the HTBI primer set. TCRdb used MiXCR to reprocess the multiplex PCR reads, holding one entry per CDR3 protein. The top ten hold approximately 10% of the sample, which has hundreds of thousands of distinct CDR3 sequences, 14% seen once. The sequenced sample was blood. The receptors were gathered from a young woman with Graves' hyperthyroidism.

The chain has TRBV6-8 and TRBJ1-2; D remains unclear. CDR1 is MNHGY and CDR2 is SAAAGT in the germline V gene. This CDR3 has 13 residues. Trimming shortened V by 2 bases and J by 2 bases, and 6 bases separated the two germline ends. The CDR3 loop is CASSYVGNYGYTF. CDR3 coding DNA: TGTGCCAGCAGTTACGTGGGAAACTATGGCTACACCTTC.

This clonotype was detected many times. The chain recombines TRBV11-2 with TRBJ2-1, with D possibly TRBD1 on 6 matching bases. The ends were cut back, 6 bases at V and 3 bases at J, with 12 bases in the middle. CDR3 length: 14 amino acids. Germline V lookup: CDR1 SGHAT, CDR2 FQNNGV. CDR3 amino acids: CASRSLGGYNEQFF. CDR3 bases: TGTGCCAGCAGGTCCTTAGGGGGCTACAATGAGCAGTTCTTC.

This clonotype was found many times. The V call is TRBV7-2, the J call TRBJ2-7; 9 positions match TRBD2. Trimming took 5 bases from V and 4 from J; bases not matched to a gene: 15. This CDR3 has 17 residues. Germline V gene sequence: CDR1 SGHTA, CDR2 FQGNSA. This CDR3 reads CASSPLRGGRALYEQYF. The CDR3, as DNA: TGTGCCAGCAGCCCCCTCAGGGGCGGGAGGGCCTTGTACGAGCAGTACTTC.

This clonotype was found many times. The rearrangement joins TRBV6-2 or TRBV6-3 to TRBJ2-1; 9 bases match TRBD2. V dropped 0 bases and J dropped 9; count of bases not matched to a gene: 12. The CDR3 sequence is 17 residues long. The germline V gene encodes CDR1 MNHEY and CDR2 SVGEGT. The CDR3 loop is CASSYSISWGLAVEQFF. CDR3 nucleotides: TGTGCCAGCAGTTACTCGATATCGTGGGGACTAGCAGTTGAGCAGTTCTTC.